This T cell receptor beta chain was found in a study of blood T cell repertoires in COVID-19. After removal of 4 bases from V and 1 base from J, the junction contained 9 bases not matched to a gene. This CDR3 has 16 residues. The germline gives CDR1 SGHVS, CDR2 FQNEAQ. Participants had their cohort set by participant-reported clinical history. Authors' analysis steps: Amplification of reference gene primers was used by the study to estimate nucleated cell counts. Repertoires were generated with immunoSEQ multiplex PCR, while TCRdb's copy carries only in-frame clones and drops some. V, J and clone size are those of that table, while D and trimming were read from the DNA. The sample has about 220,000 clones; 80% to 90% are singletons.

V gene TRBV7-8 combines with J gene TRBJ1-1; 7 bases map to TRBD1. The receptor was isolated from a woman between 40 and 50 years old with acute COVID-19. Sequences were obtained from PBMCs or T cells enriched from blood (not recorded which). The CDR3 nucleotides read TGTGCCAGCAGCTCCCGGGACAGACCCCGGAACACTGAAGCTTTCTTT. This translates into CASSSRDRPRNTEAFF.